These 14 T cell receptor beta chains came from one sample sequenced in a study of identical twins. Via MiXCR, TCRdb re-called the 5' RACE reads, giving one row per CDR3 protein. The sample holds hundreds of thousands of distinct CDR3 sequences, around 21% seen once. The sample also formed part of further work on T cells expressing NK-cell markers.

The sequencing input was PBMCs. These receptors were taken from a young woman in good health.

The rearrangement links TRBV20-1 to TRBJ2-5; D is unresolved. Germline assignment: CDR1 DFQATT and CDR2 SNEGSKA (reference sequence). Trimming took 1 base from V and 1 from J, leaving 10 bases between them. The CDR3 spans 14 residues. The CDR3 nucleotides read TGCAGTGCTAGAGCGAGGCCCTTCCAAGAGACCCAGTACTTC. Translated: CSARARPFQETQYF.

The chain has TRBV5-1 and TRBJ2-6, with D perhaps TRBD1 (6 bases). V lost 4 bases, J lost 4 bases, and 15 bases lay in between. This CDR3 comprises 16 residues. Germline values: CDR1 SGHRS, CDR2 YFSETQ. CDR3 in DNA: TGCGCCAGCAGCGTGACAGGTCTCAGAGGGGCCAACGTCCTGACTTTC. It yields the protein CASSVTGLRGANVLTF.

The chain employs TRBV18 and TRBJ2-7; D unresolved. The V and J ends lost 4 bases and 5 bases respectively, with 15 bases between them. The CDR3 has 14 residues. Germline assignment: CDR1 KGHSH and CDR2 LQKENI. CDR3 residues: CASSLVLEGHEQYF. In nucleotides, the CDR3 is TGTGCCAGCTCACTGGTCTTAGAAGGCCACGAGCAGTACTTC.

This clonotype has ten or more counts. The CDR3, as DNA: TGTGCCAGCAGGCTCGGGACCCTCTACGAGCAGTACTTC. This encodes CASRLGTLYEQYF. The chain employs TRBV12-3 or TRBV12-4 and TRBJ2-7; D possibly uses TRBD1 or TRBD2 (5 bases each). V lost 6 bases, J lost 3 bases, and 12 bases lay in between. The CDR3 is 13 residues long.

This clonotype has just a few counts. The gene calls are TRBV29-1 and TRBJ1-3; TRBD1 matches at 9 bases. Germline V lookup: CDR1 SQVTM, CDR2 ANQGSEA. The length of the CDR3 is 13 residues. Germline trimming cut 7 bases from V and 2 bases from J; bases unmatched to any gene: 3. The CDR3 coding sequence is TGCAGCGCAACAGGGGGCCCTGGAAACACCATATATTTT. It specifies CSATGGPGNTIYF.

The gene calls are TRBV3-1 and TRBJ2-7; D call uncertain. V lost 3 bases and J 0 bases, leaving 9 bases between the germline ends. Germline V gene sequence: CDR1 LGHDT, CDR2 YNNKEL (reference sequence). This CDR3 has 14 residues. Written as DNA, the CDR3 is TGTGCCAGCAGCCATGCAGGCCACTCCTACGAGCAGTACTTC. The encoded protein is CASSHAGHSYEQYF.

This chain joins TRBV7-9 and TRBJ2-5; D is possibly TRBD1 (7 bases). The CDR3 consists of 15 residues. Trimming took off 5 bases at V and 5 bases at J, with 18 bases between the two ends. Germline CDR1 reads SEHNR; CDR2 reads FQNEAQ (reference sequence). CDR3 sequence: CASSRGGAGQETQYF. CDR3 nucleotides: TGTGCCAGCAGCCGAGGGGGTGCGGGACAGGAGACCCAGTACTTC.

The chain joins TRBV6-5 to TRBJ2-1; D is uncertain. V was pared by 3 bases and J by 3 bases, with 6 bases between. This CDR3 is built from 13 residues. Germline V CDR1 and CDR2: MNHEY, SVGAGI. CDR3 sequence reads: CASSYGVYNEQFF. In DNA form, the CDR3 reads TGTGCCAGCAGTTATGGGGTCTACAATGAGCAGTTCTTC.

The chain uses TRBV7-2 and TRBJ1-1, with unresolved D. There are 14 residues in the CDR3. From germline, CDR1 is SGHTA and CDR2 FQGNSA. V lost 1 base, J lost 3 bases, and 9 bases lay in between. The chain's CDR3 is CASSLGRQYTEAFF. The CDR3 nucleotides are TGTGCCAGCAGCTTAGGGAGGCAGTACACTGAAGCTTTCTTT.

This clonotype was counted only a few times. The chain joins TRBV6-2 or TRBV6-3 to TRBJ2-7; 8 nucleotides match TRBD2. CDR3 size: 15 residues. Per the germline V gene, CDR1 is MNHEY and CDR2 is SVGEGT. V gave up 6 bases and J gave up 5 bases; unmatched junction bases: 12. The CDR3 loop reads CASRLGTRGSNEQYF. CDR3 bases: TGTGCCAGCAGGCTCGGGACTAGGGGCAGCAACGAGCAGTACTTC.

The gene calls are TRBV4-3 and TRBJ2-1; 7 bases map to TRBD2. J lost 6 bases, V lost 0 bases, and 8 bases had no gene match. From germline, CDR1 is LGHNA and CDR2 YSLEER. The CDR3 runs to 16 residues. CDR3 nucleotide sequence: TGCGCCAGCAGCCAAGAAGCACTAGCGAGGGGCAATGAGCAGTTCTTC. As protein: CASSQEALARGNEQFF.

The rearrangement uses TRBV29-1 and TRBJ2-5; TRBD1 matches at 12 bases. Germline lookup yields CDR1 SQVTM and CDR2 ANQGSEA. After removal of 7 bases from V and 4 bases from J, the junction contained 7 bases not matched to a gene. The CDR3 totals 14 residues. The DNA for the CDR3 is TGCAGCGCTCTCCGGGACAGGGGGCGAGAGACCCAGTACTTC. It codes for CSALRDRGRETQYF.

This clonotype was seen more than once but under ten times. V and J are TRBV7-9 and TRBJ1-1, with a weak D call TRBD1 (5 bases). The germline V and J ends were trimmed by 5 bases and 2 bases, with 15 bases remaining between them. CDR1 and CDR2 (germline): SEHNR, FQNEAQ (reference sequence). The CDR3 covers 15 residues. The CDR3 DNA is TGTGCCAGCAGCCTGGGCGGGGGACGTAACACTGAAGCTTTCTTT. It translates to CASSLGGGRNTEAFF.

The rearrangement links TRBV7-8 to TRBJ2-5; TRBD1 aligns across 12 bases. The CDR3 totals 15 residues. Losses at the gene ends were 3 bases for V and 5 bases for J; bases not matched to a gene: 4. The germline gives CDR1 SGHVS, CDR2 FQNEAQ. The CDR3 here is CASSLGQGAGETQYF. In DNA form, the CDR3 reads TGTGCCAGCAGCTTGGGACAGGGGGCAGGGGAGACCCAGTACTTC. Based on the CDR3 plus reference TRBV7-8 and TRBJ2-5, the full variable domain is GAGVSQSPRYKVAKRGQDVALRCDPISGHVSLFWYQQALGQGPEFLTYFQNEAQLDKSGLPSDRFFAERPEGSVSTLKIQRTQQEDSAVYLCASSLGQGAGETQYFGPGTRLLVL.